This TCR beta chain emerged from a study of T cells after yellow fever vaccination. Findings and limits, study-wide: On re-exposure, the response was weaker but peaked faster, at day 5 versus 15. Highly abundant clonotypes carried over from the bulk population could end up in FACS-sorted repertoires as contaminants.

Germline CDR1 reads KGHDR; CDR2 reads SFDVKD. V was pared by 9 bases and J by 7 bases, with 2 bases of the junction left unmatched. The CDR3 totals 11 residues. TCR cDNA, made by 5'RACE template switching, carried an added universal primer site and UMIs. Using its own MiXCR run on the 5' RACE reads, TCRdb lists one record per CDR3 protein. The data contain 450,000 to 650,000 distinct CDR3 sequences, roughly 13% of them seen just once; the ten biggest clones take up over 11%. As concerns this clonotype: The antigen is undetermined.

The material sequenced was PBMCs, taken on the day of the yellow fever booster vaccination. The receptor's source is a young man who received the YFV17D yellow fever vaccine. J is TRBJ2-1 and V is TRBV24-1; 7 nucleotides align to TRBD1. The CDR3 nucleotides are TGTGCCACCGAGGACAGGAATGAGCAGTTCTTC. As protein: CATEDRNEQFF.